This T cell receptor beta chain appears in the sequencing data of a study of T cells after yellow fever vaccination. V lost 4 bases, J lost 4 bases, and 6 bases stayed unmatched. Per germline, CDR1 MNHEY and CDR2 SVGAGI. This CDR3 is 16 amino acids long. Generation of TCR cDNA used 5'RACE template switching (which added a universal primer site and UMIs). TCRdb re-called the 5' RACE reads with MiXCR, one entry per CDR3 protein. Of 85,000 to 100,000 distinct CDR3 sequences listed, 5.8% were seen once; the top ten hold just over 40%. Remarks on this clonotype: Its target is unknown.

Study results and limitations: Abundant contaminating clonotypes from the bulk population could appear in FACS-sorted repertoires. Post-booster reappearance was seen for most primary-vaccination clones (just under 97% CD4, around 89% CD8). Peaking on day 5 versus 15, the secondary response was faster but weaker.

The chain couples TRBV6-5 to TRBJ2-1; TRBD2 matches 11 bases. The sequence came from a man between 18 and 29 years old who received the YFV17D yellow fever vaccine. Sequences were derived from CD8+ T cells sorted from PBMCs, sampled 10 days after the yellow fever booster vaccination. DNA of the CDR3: TGTGCCAGCAGTTCCCCGCTAGCGGGGGGTTACAATGAGCAGTTCTTC. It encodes CASSSPLAGGYNEQFF.